These T cell receptor beta chains were read from a single sample in a study of T cell responses to AZD1222 COVID-19 vaccine. Method: immunoSEQ multiplex PCR; TCRdb's copy keeps in-frame clones and lacks some. The sample lists fewer than 120,000 clones; approximately 94% were seen once. This material consisted of peripheral blood, taken 28 days after the second AZD1222 dose. The receptors were gathered from an adult who received the AZD1222 COVID-19 vaccine. CDR3s include the opening cysteine and the closing phenylalanine or tryptophan. The order of the fields is D gene, V gene, J gene, clone size, CDR3 protein, CDR3 DNA. D genes are given only for firm matches. Clone size is not always given. Where it is, it says once, few, many or a class for expanded clones.

D: TRBD2; V: TRBV24-1; J: TRBJ2-3; size: NA; CDR3: CATSGSGRPDTQYF; DNA: TGTGCCACCAGTGGGAGCGGGAGGCCAGATACGCAGTATTTT
D: NA; V: TRBV4-1; J: TRBJ2-7; size: few; CDR3: CASSQGEFYYEQYF; DNA: TGCGCCAGCAGCCAAGGAGAATTTTACTACGAGCAGTACTTC
D: NA; V: TRBV4-2; J: TRBJ1-4; size: few; CDR3: CASSQESAPNEKLFF; DNA: TGTGCCAGCAGCCAAGAATCAGCCCCAAATGAAAAACTGTTTTTT
D: TRBD1; V: TRBV7-9; J: TRBJ1-2; size: NA; CDR3: CASSSSLGTGVRPNYGYTF; DNA: TGTGCCAGCAGCTCATCCCTGGGGACAGGGGTTCGCCCTAACTATGGCTACACCTTC
D: NA; V: TRBV6-5; J: TRBJ2-7; size: NA; CDR3: CASKVSSYEQYF; DNA: TGTGCCAGCAAGGTCAGTAGCTACGAGCAGTACTTC
D: TRBD1; V: TRBV5-5; J: TRBJ1-2; size: NA; CDR3: CASSPGGANYGYTF; DNA: TGTGCCAGCAGCCCAGGGGGAGCTAACTATGGCTACACCTTC
D: NA; V: TRBV11-2; J: TRBJ1-2; size: NA; CDR3: CASSLNQYGYTF; DNA: TGTGCCAGCAGCTTAAATCAGTATGGCTACACCTTC
D: TRBD1; V: TRBV29-1; J: TRBJ1-1; size: NA; CDR3: CSVGGTVKNTEAFF; DNA: TGCAGCGTTGGCGGGACAGTCAAGAACACTGAAGCTTTCTTT
D: NA; V: TRBV12-5; J: TRBJ1-2; size: NA; CDR3: CASGLIEGDPNYGYTF; DNA: TGTGCTAGTGGTTTGATCGAAGGGGACCCTAACTATGGCTACACCTTC
D: NA; V: TRBV10-1; J: TRBJ1-1; size: NA; CDR3: CASSVVGNTEAFF; DNA: TGCGCCAGCAGTGTCGTGGGGAACACTGAAGCTTTCTTT
D: TRBD1; V: TRBV6-1; J: TRBJ1-2; size: NA; CDR3: CASSDLQGAYGYTF; DNA: TGTGCCAGCAGTGATCTACAGGGGGCTTATGGCTACACCTTC
D: TRBD2; V: TRBV19; J: TRBJ2-1; size: once; CDR3: CASSILGGSEQFF; DNA: TGTGCCAGTAGTATTCTCGGGGGGAGTGAGCAGTTCTTC
D: TRBD1; V: TRBV12-5; J: TRBJ1-5; size: NA; CDR3: CASGLMPGGASNQPQHF; DNA: TGTGCTAGTGGTTTGATGCCAGGGGGCGCTAGCAATCAGCCCCAGCATTTT